This TCR beta chain was retrieved from a study of T cell repertoires in cytomegalovirus infection. Study as a whole: Indications came from public TCR beta signatures; they pointed to CMV infection and to a matching HLA type. Whole-study results and caveats: Adding up the frequency of public TCR beta families identified people who carried CMV plus the relevant HLA. It was HLA-C-restricted CMV-specific TCR beta clonotypes that dominated the response ex vivo.

MiXCR, applied by TCRdb to the reads, yields one record per CDR3 protein. The table has 300,000 to 400,000 distinct CDR3 sequences, around a sixth seen once; the top ten hold around 9.3%. This clonotype occurred many times. Its antigen is undetermined. The germline gives CDR1 SGHVS, CDR2 FQNEAQ. J lost 5 bases, V lost 7 bases, and 9 bases had no gene match. The CDR3 is 15 residues long. The chain recombines TRBV7-8 with TRBJ2-5, with TRBD2 identical over 11 bases. The sequenced sample was PBMCs. The TCR sequence derives from a human donor in good health (CMV status not recorded). Some clones in this sample may be carry-over from other donors' samples. In nucleotides, the CDR3 is TGTGCCAGCAACCAAGCACTAGCGGGGGCCGAGACCCAGTACTTC. Protein product: CASNQALAGAETQYF.